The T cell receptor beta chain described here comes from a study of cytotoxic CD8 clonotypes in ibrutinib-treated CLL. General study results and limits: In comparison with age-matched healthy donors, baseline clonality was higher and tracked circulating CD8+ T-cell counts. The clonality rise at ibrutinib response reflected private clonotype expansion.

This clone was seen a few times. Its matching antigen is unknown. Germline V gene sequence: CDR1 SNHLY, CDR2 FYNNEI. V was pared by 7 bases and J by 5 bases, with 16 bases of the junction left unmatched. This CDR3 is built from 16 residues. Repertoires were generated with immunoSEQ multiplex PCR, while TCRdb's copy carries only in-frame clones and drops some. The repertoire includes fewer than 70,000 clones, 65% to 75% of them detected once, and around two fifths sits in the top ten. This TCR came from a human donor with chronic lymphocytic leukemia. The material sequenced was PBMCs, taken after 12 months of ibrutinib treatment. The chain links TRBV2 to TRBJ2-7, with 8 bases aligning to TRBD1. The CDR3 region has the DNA TGTGCCAGCAACACCTACCCCGGGACAGGATTCAACGAGCAGTACTTC. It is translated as CASNTYPGTGFNEQYF.